This passage covers 10 T cell receptor beta chains from one sample sequenced in a study of monozygotic twins with inflammatory bowel disease. TCRdb reanalyzed the 5' RACE reads and collapses them to one entry per CDR3 protein, without DNA. Its table lists about 440,000 distinct CDR3 sequences. Sequenced material: blood. Receptors were obtained from a human donor with ulcerative colitis or Crohn's disease, or a healthy co-twin of an affected twin (not recorded which).

The rearrangement uses TRBV3-1 and TRBJ2-1. Germline V gene sequence: CDR1 LGHDT, CDR2 YNNKEL (reference sequence). This CDR3 contains 15 residues. The CDR3: CASSQVGSPYNEQFF.

This sequence joins TRBV7-9 and TRBJ2-5; checking the TCRdb D call of TRBD2 is not possible without DNA. This CDR3 comprises 13 residues. The V gene's germline CDR1 is SEHNR and CDR2 FQNEAQ (reference sequence). CDR3 sequence: CASSLGAWETQYF.

This sequence joins TRBV30 and TRBJ1-1. This CDR3 has 14 amino acids. Germline CDR1 GTSNPN, CDR2 SVGIG (reference sequence). The CDR3 reads CAWSSETMNTEAFF.

This rearrangement joins TRBV11-2 to TRBJ1-1. CDR3 length: 15 residues. Germline lookup yields CDR1 SGHAT and CDR2 FQNNGV. CDR3 amino acids: CASSPQSVRATEAFF.

The V and J genes are TRBV4-2 and TRBJ2-1; no DNA is available, so the TRBD1 call from TCRdb remains unchecked. This CDR3 spans 17 amino acids. CDR1 and CDR2 from the germline V gene are LGHNA and YNFKEQ. This CDR3 reads CASSQDGRGAPINEQFF.

The rearrangement joins TRBV7-2 to TRBJ2-7; no DNA is available, so the TRBD2 call from TCRdb remains unchecked. CDR1 and CDR2 from the germline V gene are SGHTA and FQGNSA. This CDR3 contains 15 residues. The chain's CDR3 is CASSFASGKTYEQYF. Drawing the rest from reference TRBV7-2 and TRBJ2-7, the complete variable domain is GAGVSQSPSNKVTEKGKDVELRCDPISGHTALYWYRQSLGQGLEFLIYFQGNSAPDKSGLPSDRFSAERTGGSVSTLTIQRTQQEDSAVYLCASSFASGKTYEQYFGPGTRLTVT.

CDR3 in amino acids: CASSLVASGSADTQYF. V is TRBV7-2 and J is TRBJ2-3; TCRdb outputs TRBD2, but without DNA this stays unchecked. The CDR3 covers 16 residues. Germline values: CDR1 SGHTA, CDR2 FQGNSA.

The V and J genes are TRBV5-1 and TRBJ2-2; TCRdb calls TRBD1, which cannot be checked without DNA. CDR1 and CDR2 (germline): SGHRS, YFSETQ. The CDR3 spans 16 residues. CDR3 sequence: CASSLTGVTGTGELFF.

The chain uses TRBV18 and TRBJ2-1; TCRdb returns TRBD2, unconfirmable since there is no DNA. The CDR3 has 13 residues. In germline, CDR1 is KGHSH, CDR2 LQKENI. CDR3 loop: CASSPGLGDEQFF.

This sequence joins TRBV5-1 and TRBJ2-3; TCRdb's D call of TRBD2 is untestable without DNA. The V gene's germline CDR1 is SGHRS and CDR2 YFSETQ. The CDR3 loop spans 14 amino acids. The CDR3: CASRREGSADTQYF.